This paragraph covers one T cell receptor beta chain sequence. The antigen it recognizes is unknown. Base qualities are not at hand, and no much larger clone is one base apart. What the time point label conveys for this sample: pre-sensitization, week 0. The treatment or condition label of this sample denotes: therapeutic diphenylcyclopropenone sensitization with weekly scalp DPC. Blood at each patch-test visit was drawn before the patch test was applied. Patients were eligible if aged 18 to 70, diagnosed with alopecia and judged suitable for DPC therapy, and pregnant patients were excluded. Unfractionated whole blood was collected in Tempus Blood RNA tubes, and total RNA was extracted from that blood. Library method: RACE. TCRdb shows the sequencer as NextSeq 500. Library preparation attached unique molecular identifiers to individual cDNA molecules for quantitative, reproducible TCR counting. From each blood RNA sample, both TCR alpha and TCR beta chains were sequenced. For the original study's pipeline: The median number of TCRs per sample was roughly 98,000, ranging from about 23,224 to 750,000. The Decombinator software suite was used to annotate V, J and CDR3 in the TCR reads. For PS versus PT1 abundance plots, all samples were subsampled to the same number of TCRs (28,000). TCRs were defined as expanded if absent before sensitization and observed at least eight times at the 2-week time point. The public sequencing data were trimmed at Q25 with fastp and processed into clonotypes with MiXCR by TCRdb, which kept only in-frame beta chains. Rows with one shared CDR3 protein collapse into an entry with the most common genes and DNA. In this record, the V and J calls reflect TCRdb's handling and not the investigators' own analysis. The sample table holds around 300,000 distinct CDR3 sequences, of which almost 8% were seen once. More than 1% of the sample comes from the top ten.

Including cysteine and phenylalanine, the CDR3 has 14 amino acids. Only the CDR3 portion is preserved as DNA: 42 bases, with reading frame beginning at the first base. Via the germline V gene, CDR1 is ENHRY and CDR2 SYGVKD. Trimming costs V 10 bases and J 6 bases, and their ends lie 21 bases apart. The sample belongs to a study of human T cells and chemical hapten exposure (dated by TCRdb to about 2021). A note on the overall study: For sensitization, 2% DPC in acetone was applied to a roughly 2 cm by roughly 2 cm area of upper inner arm skin. Weekly therapeutic DPC doses were additionally applied to the scalp of patients throughout the roughly 23-week study period. Patch tests used Finn chambers with 0.01% DPC on the upper back, scored after 6 days by International Contact Dermatitis Research Group standards. The patient cohort, mostly female, included alopecia areata with under or over 50% scalp involvement, alopecia totalis and alopecia universalis. Libraries were pooled for sequencing, and variation in per-sample TCR yields was attributed mainly to small differences in library volumes within the pool. This study followed changes in the peripheral blood TCR repertoire in vivo during primary and secondary sensitization of alopecia patients to the hapten diphenylcyclopropenone (DPC). Patient blood was sampled pre-sensitization (week 0) and at 2, 6 and about 24 weeks after DPC sensitization. For TCR sequencing, blood came from 25 to 35 alopecia patients at anywhere from one to four time points (pre-sensitization, 2, 6 and 24 weeks). The research as a whole found: A positive correlation was found between the number of PT1 expanded TCRs and patch test score, with significance reached at thresholds 8, 16 and 32 but not 4. The number of TCRs above 1 in 1000 frequency did not change with DPC sensitization; there was no evidence of global repertoire structure alterations. Because every patient had alopecia, a presumed autoimmune disease, the patients' immune response might differ from that of healthy individuals. After repeated subsampling, the strength of the expansion versus patch-test correlation and the threshold at which it became significant changed. Expanded TCRs formed significantly more large CDR3 similarity clusters than pre-sensitization or healthy control sets, consistent with antigen-driven responses.

The TCR was taken from a man younger than 30 with alopecia areata. Some clones in this sample may be carry-over from other donors' samples. The starting material was whole blood, obtained in connection with sensitization to the hapten diphenylcyclopropenone (DPC). Recombination connected TRBV10-3 to TRBJ1-2, with no confidently assigned D gene. The sequenced DNA: TGTGCCACCGAAGAAAACACACCATCCAATGGCTACACCTTC. This yields the protein CATEENTPSNGYTF.